A single sample is the source of the 20 T cell receptor beta chains below, sequenced in a study of control samples from healthy donors and cancer patients. Libraries were prepared by immunoSEQ multiplex PCR; TCRdb keeps only in-frame clonotypes and omits some of them. Here the sample spans 85,000 to 100,000 clones, 82% being singletons. The sequencing sample was made of blood. These receptors came from a man aged 55 to 70 in good health.

This clone was observed a single time. The gene calls are TRBV30 and TRBJ2-1; TRBD2 is a possible D gene (5 bases). The CDR3 is 15 amino acids. Germline V gene data show CDR1 as GTSNPN and CDR2 as SVGIG (reference sequence). V lost 0 bases to trimming and J lost 8 bases, with 17 bases between them. DNA for the CDR3: TGTGCCTGGAGTGTACAAGATCGGGGTGGGGATGAGCAGTTCTTC. Translating gives CAWSVQDRGGDEQFF.

This sequence joins TRBV7-9 and TRBJ1-3; no clear D. Germline CDR1 and CDR2: SEHNR and FQNEAQ (reference sequence). There are 14 residues in the CDR3. The V end lost 5 bases, the J end lost 2 bases, and 10 bases lay between the germline ends. The CDR3 is CASSPRETGNTIYF. As DNA, the CDR3 is TGTGCCAGCAGCCCCCGGGAGACTGGAAACACCATATATTTT.

The V call is TRBV6-1, the J call TRBJ2-1, with D tentatively TRBD1 or TRBD2 (5 bases each). Germline V gives CDR1 MNHNS, CDR2 SASEGT. This CDR3 is built from 22 residues. The V end lost 1 base, the J end lost 3 bases, and 31 bases lay between the germline ends. The CDR3 DNA sequence: TGTGCCAGCAGTGAAGGGGTCCTGAGGGGAGCTTCTAGCCGGGGACGCTACAATGAGCAGTTCTTC. It yields the protein CASSEGVLRGASSRGRYNEQFF.

Worth noting for this clone: One end of the junction does not line up with germline, which may come from a read error. The J gene is TRBJ2-3, the V gene TRBV7-3; maybe TRBD1 (5 bases). CDR1 and CDR2 (germline): SGHTA, FQGTGA. The CDR3 loop spans 16 amino acids. The CDR3 region is CASTLKTVATLDTQYF. Here the CDR3 DNA reads TGTGCCAGCACCTTAAAGACAGTCGCCACCCTGGATACGCAGTATTTT.

The V gene is TRBV2, the J gene TRBJ2-7; the D gene is possibly TRBD2 (6 bases). The CDR3 loop spans 13 amino acids. Germline loops: CDR1 SNHLY, CDR2 FYNNEI. Trimming left V 6 bases short and J 4 bases short, with 13 bases between. The CDR3 DNA follows: TGTGCCAGCAGCCCCTGGGGGGAATACGAGCAGTACTTC. This sequence encodes CASSPWGEYEQYF.

This clone has just one count. CDR3: CASSLGSQAYLHF. The CDR3 DNA reads as TGCGCCAGCAGCTTGGGTAGTCAGGCCTACCTCCACTTT. V and J are TRBV5-1 and TRBJ1-6; the D is unclear. Trimming left V 0 bases short and J 15 bases short, with 13 bases between. The germline gives CDR1 SGHRS, CDR2 YFSETQ. This CDR3 has 13 amino acids.

The chain is built from TRBV6-5 and TRBJ1-6, with a weak D call TRBD1 (5 bases). The germline V and J ends were trimmed by 2 bases and 9 bases, with 5 bases remaining between them. CDR1 is MNHEY and CDR2 is SVGAGI in the germline V gene. The CDR3 loop spans 12 amino acids. In nucleotides, the CDR3 is TGTGCCAGCAGTTACAGGGGTTCACCCCTCCACTTT. Its protein product is CASSYRGSPLHF.

The V and J genes are TRBV27 and TRBJ2-7, with D perhaps matching TRBD1 or TRBD2 (5 bases each). V lost 6 bases, J lost 3 bases, and 12 bases lay in between. Germline assignment: CDR1 MNHEY and CDR2 SMNVEV (reference sequence). This CDR3 comprises 13 residues. CDR3 in DNA: TGTGCCAGCAGACCTCAGGGAGACTACGAGCAGTACTTC. Protein product: CASRPQGDYEQYF.

The gene calls are TRBV18 and TRBJ2-2; TRBD1 is a possible D gene (7 bases). Trimming left V 3 bases short and J 6 bases short, with 11 bases between. This CDR3 comprises 14 residues. Germline CDR1 KGHSH, CDR2 LQKENI. CDR3 coding DNA: TGTGCCAGCTCACCCGCCAGGGGGGCCGGGGAGCTGTTTTTT. It encodes CASSPARGAGELFF.

Here the CDR3 DNA reads TGTGCCAGCAGTCGAGATGGGAGCGGAAGGACCCCAGATACGCAGTATTTT. This codes for CASSRDGSGRTPDTQYF. V and J are TRBV28 and TRBJ2-3; maybe TRBD2 (5 bases). There are 17 residues in the CDR3. Germline V gene lookup returns CDR1 MDHEN and CDR2 SYDVKM. The V end lost 5 bases, the J end lost 4 bases, and 22 bases lay between the germline ends.

The rearrangement links TRBV9 to TRBJ2-1; 8 bases fit TRBD2. The V gene end was trimmed by 1 base and the J gene end by 4 bases; junction bases not matched to a gene: 7. The CDR3 runs to 16 residues. Looked up from germline, CDR1 is SGDLS and CDR2 is YYNGEE. CDR3 coding DNA: TGTGCCAGCAGCGTAACCCCGCAGCGGGGGTACAATGAGCAGTTCTTC. Translated: CASSVTPQRGYNEQFF. Complete variable domain (other parts from reference TRBV9 and TRBJ2-1): DSGVTQTPKHLITATGQRVTLRCSPRSGDLSVYWYQQSLDQGLQFLIQYYNGEERAKGNILERFSAQQFPDLHSELNLSSLELGDSALYFCASSVTPQRGYNEQFFGPGTRLTVL.

There are a few counts of this clone. The rearrangement joins TRBV6-1 to TRBJ1-1; D is unclear. Germline CDR1 reads MNHNS; CDR2 reads SASEGT. The CDR3 consists of 13 residues. With 2 bases removed from V and 2 bases from J, the gap between germline ends came to 6 bases. CDR3: CASSEHVNTEAFF. CDR3 DNA sequence: TGTGCCAGCAGTGAACACGTTAACACTGAAGCTTTCTTT.

The chain employs TRBV5-5 and TRBJ2-1, with D perhaps being TRBD1 or TRBD2 (5 bases each). This CDR3 contains 13 residues. CDR1 and CDR2 from the germline V gene are SGHKS and YYEKEE (reference sequence). V gave up 3 bases and J gave up 9 bases, with 13 bases separating them. The CDR3 here is CASSWGIVTEQFF. CDR3 coding DNA: TGTGCCAGCAGCTGGGGGATTGTAACTGAGCAGTTCTTC.

The gene calls are TRBV3-1 (or the pseudogene TRBV3-2) and TRBJ2-3; a possible D gene is TRBD2 (6 bases). Between the trimmed V and J ends, which lost 3 bases and 0 bases, there was a span of 13 bases. Per germline, CDR1 LGHDT and CDR2 YNNKEL (reference sequence). This CDR3 comprises 16 residues. The CDR3 DNA is TGTGCCAGCAGCCAGCCTGGACGGGGGAGCACAGATACGCAGTATTTT. Protein product: CASSQPGRGSTDTQYF.

J is TRBJ2-3 and V is TRBV19, with 9 nucleotides matching TRBD1. V lost 9 bases and J lost 4; bases outside the gene matches: 8. The CDR3 consists of 14 residues. Germline V CDR1 and CDR2: LNHDA, SQIVND (reference sequence). The CDR3 here is CASRNRGRADTQYF. The CDR3, as DNA: TGTGCCAGCCGGAACAGGGGGCGGGCAGATACGCAGTATTTT.

The chain recombines TRBV10-3 with TRBJ2-7; 11 positions match TRBD2. With V trimmed by 3 bases and J by 2 bases, 9 bases remained unmatched. The length of the CDR3 is 17 residues. Germline CDR1 ENHRY, CDR2 SYGVKD. For the CDR3, the DNA is TGTGCCATCAGTGATTTCGGACTAGCGGGTTCTACCTACGAGCAGTACTTC. Translation gives CAISDFGLAGSTYEQYF.

The chain combines TRBV11-2 with TRBJ2-7; TRBD1 is a possible D gene (6 bases). The CDR3 runs 14 residues. V lost 5 bases and J lost 3, with 14 bases in between. Per the germline V gene, CDR1 is SGHAT and CDR2 is FQNNGV. The CDR3 sequence is CASSDHGQLYEQYF. CDR3 nucleotides: TGTGCCAGCAGCGACCATGGACAGCTCTACGAGCAGTACTTC.

The CDR3 region is CASSPDRGQGEAFF. CDR3 sequence (DNA): TGCGCCAGCAGCCCAGACAGGGGGCAAGGGGAAGCTTTCTTT. The chain links TRBV4-1 to TRBJ1-1; the match to TRBD1 covers 10 bases. This CDR3 region has 14 residues. Germline-derived CDR1 and CDR2 are MGHRA and YSYEKL. Unmatched junction bases numbered 7, after V lost 4 bases and J lost 8 bases.

The gene calls are TRBV7-9 and TRBJ2-5; TRBD1 is a possible D gene (6 bases). Germline CDR1 SEHNR, CDR2 FQNEAQ (reference sequence). V lost 1 base and J lost 1, with 10 bases in between. This CDR3 is built from 15 residues. This chain's CDR3 is CASSLVTGIQETQYF. The CDR3 DNA is TGTGCCAGCAGCTTAGTGACAGGAATCCAAGAGACCCAGTACTTC. Together with reference TRBV7-9 and TRBJ2-5, the CDR3 gives the full variable domain: DTGVSQNPRHKITKRGQNVTFRCDPISEHNRLYWYRQTLGQGPEFLTYFQNEAQLEKSRLLSDRFSAERPKGSFSTLEIQRTEQGDSAMYLCASSLVTGIQETQYFGPGTRLLVL.

This clone appeared a single time. The chain combines TRBV5-1 with TRBJ1-4, with D tentatively TRBD1 (5 bases). The CDR3 is made up of 15 amino acids. In germline, CDR1 is SGHRS, CDR2 YFSETQ. V was trimmed by 4 bases and J by 7 bases, leaving 17 bases between them. The CDR3 here is CASSPGGTGGEKLFF. Written as DNA, the CDR3 is TGCGCCAGCAGCCCCGGGGGGACTGGCGGTGAAAAACTGTTTTTT.